A selection of T cell receptor beta chains follows, all from one sample in a study of blood T cell repertoires in COVID-19. Method: immunoSEQ multiplex PCR; TCRdb's copy keeps in-frame clones and lacks some. The table has about 200,000 clones, 84% seen once; the top ten hold about 13%. What was sequenced was peripheral blood. These TCRs come from a human donor in a cohort sampled during active COVID-19. CDR3s include the opening cysteine and the closing phenylalanine or tryptophan. The D gene is left open where the match is weak. Part of the rows lack a size; the others show once, few, many or a class for expanded clones.

j_gene: TRBJ1-4; d_gene: -; v_gene: TRBV27; abundance: -; CDR3nt: TGTGCCAGCAGTATAATGGACAGTGAAAAACTGTTTTTT; CDR3aa: CASSIMDSEKLFF
j_gene: TRBJ2-7; d_gene: TRBD1; v_gene: TRBV28; abundance: -; CDR3nt: TGTGCCAGCAGGCCGACAGGGACCTACGAGCAGTACTTC; CDR3aa: CASRPTGTYEQYF
j_gene: TRBJ2-7; d_gene: TRBD1; v_gene: TRBV5-1; abundance: -; CDR3nt: TGCGCCAGCGGAACCGGGACAGGGCCCAACGAGCAGTACTTC; CDR3aa: CASGTGTGPNEQYF
j_gene: TRBJ1-2; d_gene: TRBD1; v_gene: TRBV6-1; abundance: -; CDR3nt: TGTGCCAGCACCCAAACCGGACAGGCTATTGATGGCTACACCTTC; CDR3aa: CASTQTGQAIDGYTF
j_gene: TRBJ2-7; d_gene: -; v_gene: TRBV5-4; abundance: -; CDR3nt: TGTGCCAGCAGCCTGACGGGGAATCACGAGCAGTACTTC; CDR3aa: CASSLTGNHEQYF
j_gene: TRBJ2-7; d_gene: TRBD1; v_gene: TRBV28; abundance: -; CDR3nt: TGTGCCAGCTCCAGGACAGGGGAACCCTACGAGCAGTACTTC; CDR3aa: CASSRTGEPYEQYF
j_gene: TRBJ1-4; d_gene: TRBD1; v_gene: TRBV9; abundance: -; CDR3nt: TGTGCCAGCAGCCTGAGGGACAGGCGCGGAGTGCATGAAAAACTGTTTTTT; CDR3aa: CASSLRDRRGVHEKLFF
j_gene: TRBJ2-1; d_gene: TRBD2; v_gene: TRBV20-1; abundance: -; CDR3nt: TGCAGTGCTAGTCGGACTCTAGCGGGGCCCGACAATGAGCAGTTCTTC; CDR3aa: CSASRTLAGPDNEQFF
j_gene: TRBJ2-5; d_gene: TRBD1; v_gene: TRBV29-1; abundance: -; CDR3nt: TGCAGCGCCCCAGGGACAGCTCAAGAGACCCAGTACTTC; CDR3aa: CSAPGTAQETQYF
j_gene: TRBJ2-5; d_gene: -; v_gene: TRBV3-1/TRBV3-2; abundance: -; CDR3nt: TGTGCCAGCGGCTCCTTGGTGTTACAAGAGACCCAGTACTTC; CDR3aa: CASGSLVLQETQYF
j_gene: TRBJ2-6; d_gene: -; v_gene: TRBV9; abundance: -; CDR3nt: TGTGCCAGCAGCGTAGAAGGGGCTGGGGCCAACGTCCTGACTTTC; CDR3aa: CASSVEGAGANVLTF
j_gene: TRBJ1-2; d_gene: -; v_gene: TRBV28; abundance: -; CDR3nt: TGTGCCAGCGAGGGCTTCTATGGCTACACCTTC; CDR3aa: CASEGFYGYTF
j_gene: TRBJ1-4; d_gene: -; v_gene: TRBV6-5; abundance: -; CDR3nt: TGTGCCAGCAGTTACTCGACGGGAGATGAAAAACTGTTTTTT; CDR3aa: CASSYSTGDEKLFF
j_gene: TRBJ2-7; d_gene: TRBD2; v_gene: TRBV7-2; abundance: -; CDR3nt: TGTGCCAGCAGCCCCACTAGCGGGAGTACCTACGAGCAGTACTTC; CDR3aa: CASSPTSGSTYEQYF
j_gene: TRBJ1-1; d_gene: -; v_gene: TRBV4-1; abundance: few; CDR3nt: TGCGCCAGCAGCCTTGTTAGGAACACTGAAGCTTTCTTT; CDR3aa: CASSLVRNTEAFF
j_gene: TRBJ2-3; d_gene: TRBD1; v_gene: TRBV6-1; abundance: -; CDR3nt: TGTGCCAGCAGTGAAGGCCGGACAGGGGGCGCACACACAGATACGCAGTATTTT; CDR3aa: CASSEGRTGGAHTDTQYF
j_gene: TRBJ2-3; d_gene: TRBD2; v_gene: TRBV5-4; abundance: -; CDR3nt: TGTGCCAGCAGCCCCACCCGCGGGGGTACAGATACGCAGTATTTT; CDR3aa: CASSPTRGGTDTQYF
j_gene: TRBJ2-1; d_gene: TRBD2; v_gene: TRBV5-1; abundance: -; CDR3nt: TGCGCCAGCAGCTCGGGGCCGGGACTAAGCGATGAGCAGTTCTTC; CDR3aa: CASSSGPGLSDEQFF
j_gene: TRBJ2-7; d_gene: -; v_gene: TRBV6-5; abundance: -; CDR3nt: TGTGCCAGCAGCAGAACAGGGTCCGCCTACGAGCAGTACTTC; CDR3aa: CASSRTGSAYEQYF
j_gene: TRBJ2-7; d_gene: -; v_gene: TRBV28; abundance: -; CDR3nt: TGTGCCAGCAGTTTCGCTACAGGATCGGGGGACGAGCAGTACTTC; CDR3aa: CASSFATGSGDEQYF
j_gene: TRBJ2-3; d_gene: -; v_gene: TRBV7-2; abundance: few; CDR3nt: TGTGCCAGCAGCTGGGCAACCACAGATACGCAGTATTTT; CDR3aa: CASSWATTDTQYF
j_gene: TRBJ2-6; d_gene: TRBD1; v_gene: TRBV5-6; abundance: -; CDR3nt: TGTGCCAGCGGCACCCTCGGGACAGGGACCTCTGGGGCCAACGTCCTGACTTTC; CDR3aa: CASGTLGTGTSGANVLTF
j_gene: TRBJ2-3; d_gene: TRBD2; v_gene: TRBV27; abundance: few; CDR3nt: TGTGCCAGCAGTTTAGATTGGGGAGGGCCTGCAGATACGCAGTATTTT; CDR3aa: CASSLDWGGPADTQYF
j_gene: TRBJ2-1; d_gene: TRBD2; v_gene: TRBV10-1; abundance: -; CDR3nt: TGCGCCAGCAGCGCGGGACTAGCGGTTACAATCGGGCAGTTCTTC; CDR3aa: CASSAGLAVTIGQFF
j_gene: TRBJ2-7; d_gene: TRBD1; v_gene: TRBV2; abundance: -; CDR3nt: TGTGCCAGCAGTTGGGACAGGAGCTCCTACGAGCAGTACTTC; CDR3aa: CASSWDRSSYEQYF
j_gene: TRBJ1-2; d_gene: -; v_gene: TRBV3-1/TRBV3-2; abundance: -; CDR3nt: TGTGCCAGCAGCGTCCGGGGACTACCTAACAACACCTTC; CDR3aa: CASSVRGLPNNTF
j_gene: TRBJ2-4; d_gene: TRBD1; v_gene: TRBV28; abundance: -; CDR3nt: TGTGCCAGCAGTTTTGGAACAGGGGTAGCCAAAAACATTCAGTACTTC; CDR3aa: CASSFGTGVAKNIQYF
j_gene: TRBJ1-6; d_gene: TRBD1; v_gene: TRBV6-5; abundance: few; CDR3nt: TGTGCCAGCAGAATCCCGGGACAGGTTGAAGCCCTCCACTTT; CDR3aa: CASRIPGQVEALHF
j_gene: TRBJ2-1; d_gene: TRBD1; v_gene: TRBV7-2; abundance: -; CDR3nt: TGTGCCAGCAGCCTTTCGGGACAGTCCTACAATGAGCAGTTCTTC; CDR3aa: CASSLSGQSYNEQFF
j_gene: TRBJ2-1; d_gene: TRBD2; v_gene: TRBV9; abundance: once; CDR3nt: TGTGCCAGCAGCGTTCCGGGACTAACTAACAATGAGCAGTTCTTC; CDR3aa: CASSVPGLTNNEQFF
j_gene: TRBJ2-1; d_gene: -; v_gene: TRBV13; abundance: -; CDR3nt: TGTGCCAGCAGTTCACGGACAGAGAGCTCCTACAATGAGCAGTTCTTC; CDR3aa: CASSSRTESSYNEQFF
j_gene: TRBJ2-6; d_gene: -; v_gene: TRBV9; abundance: -; CDR3nt: TGTGCCAGCAGCGTAGTCAGCAGGGCGCTCTCTGGGGCCAACGTCCTGACTTTC; CDR3aa: CASSVVSRALSGANVLTF
j_gene: TRBJ1-1; d_gene: -; v_gene: TRBV2; abundance: -; CDR3nt: TGTGCCAGCAGTGGGGCCAGTGGGAACACTGAAGCTTTCTTT; CDR3aa: CASSGASGNTEAFF
j_gene: TRBJ2-7; d_gene: TRBD1; v_gene: TRBV7-9; abundance: once; CDR3nt: TGTGCCAGCAGCTTAAGGCTTAGGGGACAGGGCCAGTACGAGCAGTACTTC; CDR3aa: CASSLRLRGQGQYEQYF
j_gene: TRBJ1-1; d_gene: -; v_gene: TRBV15; abundance: -; CDR3nt: TGTGCCACCAGCAGGACAGCTGAAGCTTTCTTT; CDR3aa: CATSRTAEAFF
j_gene: TRBJ2-7; d_gene: -; v_gene: TRBV9; abundance: few; CDR3nt: TGTGCCAGCAGCGTAGGTTATGATGTAGCCCTGAGCTCCTACGAGCAGTACTTC; CDR3aa: CASSVGYDVALSSYEQYF
j_gene: TRBJ2-1; d_gene: -; v_gene: TRBV4-1; abundance: -; CDR3nt: TGCGCCAGCAGCCAAGATCCTAGCCTTCGGAATGAGCAGTTCTTC; CDR3aa: CASSQDPSLRNEQFF
j_gene: TRBJ1-1; d_gene: -; v_gene: TRBV6-5; abundance: -; CDR3nt: TGTGCCAGCAGGAGGGGGGGGAACACTGAAGCTTTCTTT; CDR3aa: CASRRGGNTEAFF
j_gene: TRBJ2-7; d_gene: TRBD2; v_gene: TRBV9; abundance: -; CDR3nt: TGTGCCAGCTCCTCTAGCGGAGACAGCTCCTACGAGCAGTACTTC; CDR3aa: CASSSSGDSSYEQYF
j_gene: TRBJ2-7; d_gene: -; v_gene: TRBV4-1; abundance: -; CDR3nt: TGCGCCAGCAGCCAAGACCACAGGGCCTACGAGCAGTACTTC; CDR3aa: CASSQDHRAYEQYF